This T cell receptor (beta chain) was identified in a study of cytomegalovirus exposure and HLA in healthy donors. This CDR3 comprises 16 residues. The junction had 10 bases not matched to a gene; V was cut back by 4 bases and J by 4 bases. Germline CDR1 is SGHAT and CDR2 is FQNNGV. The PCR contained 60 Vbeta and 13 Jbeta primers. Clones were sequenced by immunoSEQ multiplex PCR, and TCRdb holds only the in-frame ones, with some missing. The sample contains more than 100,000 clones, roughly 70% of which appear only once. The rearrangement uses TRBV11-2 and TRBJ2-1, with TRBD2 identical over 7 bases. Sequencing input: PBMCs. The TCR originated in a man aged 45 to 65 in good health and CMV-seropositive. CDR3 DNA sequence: TGTGCCAGCAGCTCCCCAGCGGGGAGAAGATACAATGAGCAGTTCTTC. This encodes CASSSPAGRRYNEQFF.